The rows below give T cell receptor beta chains drawn from one sample of a study of blood T cell repertoires in COVID-19. Some clones are missing from TCRdb's copy, which holds only in-frame ones; the method was immunoSEQ multiplex PCR. Of about 500,000 clones listed, roughly nine tenths are singletons. The specimen sequenced was peripheral blood. These receptors were collected from a man aged 18 to 29 with COVID-19, enrolled during active disease. Each CDR3 is given with its conserved first and last residue. The D gene is left open where the match is weak. Some rows mark clone size as missing; the rest say once, few, many or name a class of expanded clone.

TGTGCCAGCAGCAGGTTACAGGGCCCCGATACGCAGTATTTT	CASSRLQGPDTQYF	-	TRBJ2-3	TRBV7-9	few
TGTGCCAGCAATCAGGATTCGGGAACCTACGAGCAGTACTTC	CASNQDSGTYEQYF	-	TRBJ2-7	TRBV2	-
TGTGCCAGTAGTTATGGCGGGAGGGCCAGTAATGAGCAGTTCTTC	CASSYGGRASNEQFF	TRBD2	TRBJ2-1	TRBV19	-
TGTGCCAGTAGTTTGACGGTGGGGACAGTCAAGGAGACCCAGTACTTC	CASSLTVGTVKETQYF	TRBD1	TRBJ2-5	TRBV19	-
TGTGCCAGCAGTTTTCAGGGTGGGGGCTACACCTTC	CASSFQGGGYTF	-	TRBJ1-2	TRBV12-3/TRBV12-4	-
TGCGCCAGCAGCCAGGCTCCCGGGGACACCCGCTCCGGGGAGCTGTTTTTT	CASSQAPGDTRSGELFF	-	TRBJ2-2	TRBV4-1	-
TGTGCCAGCAGTGAACGCAGGGGACATAATTCACCCCTCCACTTT	CASSERRGHNSPLHF	-	TRBJ1-6	TRBV6-1	few
TGTGCCAGCAGCCTAGAAGGACAGGGCATCACAGATACGCAGTATTTT	CASSLEGQGITDTQYF	TRBD1	TRBJ2-3	TRBV7-8	-
TGTGCCAGCAGCCCTCCGTATTTGGGGGCCAAATGGGCCAAAAACATTCAGTACTTC	CASSPPYLGAKWAKNIQYF	-	TRBJ2-4	TRBV28	-
TGTGCCAGCAGCTTAATTAGCGGGGTCTCCTACGAGCAGTACTTC	CASSLISGVSYEQYF	TRBD2	TRBJ2-7	TRBV6-5	-
TGTGCCTGGAGTGTGAGCGGGGGTAGCACAGATACGCAGTATTTT	CAWSVSGGSTDTQYF	TRBD2	TRBJ2-3	TRBV30	-
TGTGCCTGGGCCCCCCCCACAGGGTTTGTCTCCTACGAGCAGTACTTC	CAWAPPTGFVSYEQYF	-	TRBJ2-7	TRBV30	-
TGTGCCAGCAGTTACTCGGGGAGAGGGTCCTACGAGCAGTACTTC	CASSYSGRGSYEQYF	-	TRBJ2-7	TRBV6-5	-
TGTGCCAGCAGACCGGGGGGTGGAGATACGCAGTATTTT	CASRPGGGDTQYF	TRBD2	TRBJ2-3	TRBV2	-
TGTGCCAGCAGTTGGCAGGGCGCAGATACGCAGTATTTT	CASSWQGADTQYF	-	TRBJ2-3	TRBV6-5	-
TGCGCCAGCAGGGGATATACAGGGGCCTACGAGCAGTACTTC	CASRGYTGAYEQYF	TRBD1	TRBJ2-7	TRBV5-1	-
TGTGCCAGCCAGACTAGCGGGAGTGTAAACGAGCAGTACTTC	CASQTSGSVNEQYF	TRBD2	TRBJ2-7	TRBV28	-
TGTGCCAGCAGCCTGGGAGACGGAGGGGTTGCTTCACCCCTCCACTTT	CASSLGDGGVASPLHF	-	TRBJ1-6	TRBV5-6	few
TGTGCCAGCAGTGAAGTTCGCGTGAACACCGGGGAGCTGTTTTTT	CASSEVRVNTGELFF	-	TRBJ2-2	TRBV6-1	-
TGTGCCAGCAGCTCCCCCACCGTGACAGGGATCTACGAGCAGTACTTC	CASSSPTVTGIYEQYF	TRBD1	TRBJ2-7	TRBV7-8	-
TGTGCCAGCAGTGACGCGGGACTGCGCACCGGGGAGCTGTTTTTT	CASSDAGLRTGELFF	-	TRBJ2-2	TRBV6-4	-
TGTGCCAGCAGCCTGAAGACAGCCTCTCCCTACGAGCAGTACTTC	CASSLKTASPYEQYF	-	TRBJ2-7	TRBV5-4	-
TGTGCCAGCAGCCGCACTAGCGGAGGAGACCCCGAGCAGTACTTC	CASSRTSGGDPEQYF	TRBD2	TRBJ2-7	TRBV7-9	-
TGTGCCAGCAGTTCGGACAGGGGGCCGTTCTATGGCTACACCTTC	CASSSDRGPFYGYTF	TRBD1	TRBJ1-2	TRBV6-6	-
TGTGCCAGCAGCCAGGACAGGGTCACTGAAGCTTTCTTT	CASSQDRVTEAFF	TRBD1	TRBJ1-1	TRBV14	-
TGTGCCAGCAGCCTCGACAGGGTGGGTGACGAGCAGTACTTC	CASSLDRVGDEQYF	TRBD1	TRBJ2-7	TRBV11-2	-
TGTGCCAGCAGCCAGACGACCGGGACAGAAGCTTTCTTT	CASSQTTGTEAFF	-	TRBJ1-1	TRBV14	-
TGCGCCAGCAGCGCCCGTAGCCTAGGTGAAAATAGCAATCAGCCCCAGCATTTT	CASSARSLGENSNQPQHF	-	TRBJ1-5	TRBV4-1	-
TGTGCCAGCAGCTTAGGGTCAGGGGGCCTTCCCGAGCAGTACTTC	CASSLGSGGLPEQYF	TRBD1	TRBJ2-7	TRBV11-2	-
-	CASSSSYRGRTEAFF	-	TRBJ1-1	TRBV27	-
TGCAGCGGATGCCGGGCCCACGACGGGGGAGAGCAGTTCTTC	CSGCRAHDGGEQFF	-	TRBJ2-1	TRBV29-1	-
TGCGCCAGCAGCTTGGCGGGAGAACCGGGAGAGACCCAGTACTTC	CASSLAGEPGETQYF	-	TRBJ2-5	TRBV5-1	-
TGTGCCTGGAGGCCCCCGGAGGGGAACACTGAAGCTTTCTTT	CAWRPPEGNTEAFF	-	TRBJ1-1	TRBV30	-
TGCGCCAGCAGTGAGCAGGGGGAAGATACGCAGTATTTT	CASSEQGEDTQYF	TRBD1	TRBJ2-3	TRBV10-2	-
TGTGCCAGCAGGCAGGGAAACTATGGCTACACCTTC	CASRQGNYGYTF	-	TRBJ1-2	TRBV6-5	-
TGTGCCACCGCAGGGGACGGCACTGAAGCTTTCTTT	CATAGDGTEAFF	-	TRBJ1-1	TRBV24-1	-
TGTGCCTGGAGTGTGGGGGACAGATATCAGCCCCAGCATTTT	CAWSVGDRYQPQHF	TRBD1	TRBJ1-5	TRBV30	-
TGCGCCAGCAGCTCCATGGACAGCCACACCGGGGAGCTGTTTTTT	CASSSMDSHTGELFF	-	TRBJ2-2	TRBV5-1	-
TGCGCCAGCAGTGAGAAGGCGGGGGCACACTACAATGAGCAGTTCTTC	CASSEKAGAHYNEQFF	-	TRBJ2-1	TRBV10-2	-
TGTGCCAGCAAAGGGGCCAGTAGCACAGATACGCAGTATTTT	CASKGASSTDTQYF	-	TRBJ2-3	TRBV2	-
TGTGCCTGGAGCGCCCTCGGACAGGGGTTCGAGCAGTACTTC	CAWSALGQGFEQYF	TRBD1	TRBJ2-7	TRBV30	once
TGCGCCAGCAGCCAAGGGCTAGCGGGCTTATCCTACAATGAGCAGTTCTTC	CASSQGLAGLSYNEQFF	TRBD2	TRBJ2-1	TRBV4-1	once
TGTGCCAGAAGCCCGCAGGGTTCTGGAAACACCATATATTTT	CARSPQGSGNTIYF	-	TRBJ1-3	TRBV5-3	once